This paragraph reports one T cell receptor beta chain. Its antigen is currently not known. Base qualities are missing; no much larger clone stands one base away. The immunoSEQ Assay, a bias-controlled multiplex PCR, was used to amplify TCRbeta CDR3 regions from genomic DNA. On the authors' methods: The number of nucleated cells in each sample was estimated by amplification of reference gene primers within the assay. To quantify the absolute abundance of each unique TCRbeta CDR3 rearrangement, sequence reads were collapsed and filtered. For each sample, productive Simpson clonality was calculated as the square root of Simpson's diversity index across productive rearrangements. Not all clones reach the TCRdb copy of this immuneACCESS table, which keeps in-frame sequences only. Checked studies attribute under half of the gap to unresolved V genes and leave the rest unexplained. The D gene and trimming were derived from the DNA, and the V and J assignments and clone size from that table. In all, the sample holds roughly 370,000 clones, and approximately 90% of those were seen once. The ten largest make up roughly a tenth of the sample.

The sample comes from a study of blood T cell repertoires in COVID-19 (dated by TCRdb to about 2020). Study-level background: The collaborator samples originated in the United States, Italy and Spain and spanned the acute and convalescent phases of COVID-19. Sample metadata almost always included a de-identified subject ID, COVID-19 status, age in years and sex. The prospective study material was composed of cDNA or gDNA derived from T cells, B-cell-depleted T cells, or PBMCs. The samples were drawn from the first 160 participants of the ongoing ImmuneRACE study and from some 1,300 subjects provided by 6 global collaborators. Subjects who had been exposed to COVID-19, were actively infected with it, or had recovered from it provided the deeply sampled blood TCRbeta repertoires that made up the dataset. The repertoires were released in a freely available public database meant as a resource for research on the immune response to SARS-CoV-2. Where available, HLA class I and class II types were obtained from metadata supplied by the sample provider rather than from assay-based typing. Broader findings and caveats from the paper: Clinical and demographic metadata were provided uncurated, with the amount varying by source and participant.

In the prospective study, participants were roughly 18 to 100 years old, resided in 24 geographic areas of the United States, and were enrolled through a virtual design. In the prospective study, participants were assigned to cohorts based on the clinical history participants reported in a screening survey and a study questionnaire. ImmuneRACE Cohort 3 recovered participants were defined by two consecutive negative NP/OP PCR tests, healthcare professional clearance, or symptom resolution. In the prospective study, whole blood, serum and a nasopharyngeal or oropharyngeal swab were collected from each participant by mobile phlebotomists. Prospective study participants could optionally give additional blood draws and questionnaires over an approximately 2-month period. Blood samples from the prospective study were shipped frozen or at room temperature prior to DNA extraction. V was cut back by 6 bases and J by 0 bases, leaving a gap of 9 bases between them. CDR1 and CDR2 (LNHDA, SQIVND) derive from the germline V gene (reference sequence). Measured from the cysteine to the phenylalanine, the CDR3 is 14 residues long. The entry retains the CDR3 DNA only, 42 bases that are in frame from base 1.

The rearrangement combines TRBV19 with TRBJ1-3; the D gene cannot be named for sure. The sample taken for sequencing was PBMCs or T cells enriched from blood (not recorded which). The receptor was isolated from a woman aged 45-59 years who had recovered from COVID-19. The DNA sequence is TGTGCCAGTAGCTCCATGAGCTCTGGAAACACCATATATTTT. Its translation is CASSSMSSGNTIYF. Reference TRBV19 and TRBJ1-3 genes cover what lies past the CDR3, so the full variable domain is DGGITQSPKYLFRKEGQNVTLSCEQNLNHDAMYWYRQDPGQGLRLIYYSQIVNDFQKGDIAEGYSVSREKKESFPLTVTSAQKNPTAFYLCASSSMSSGNTIYFGEGSWLTVV.